Listed below are T cell receptor beta chains from one sample, sequenced in a study of blood T cell repertoires in COVID-19. Measured with immunoSEQ multiplex PCR; TCRdb has only the in-frame clones, and not every one. The table shows under 400,000 clones, with 88% occurring only once. The sample was PBMCs or T cells enriched from blood (not recorded which). These receptors originate from a woman under 40 who had been exposed to COVID-19. CDR3s include the opening cysteine and the closing phenylalanine or tryptophan. The D gene is left open where the match is weak. Rows give clone size only sometimes, using once, few, many, or a class for an expanded clone.

D gene | clone size | J gene | V gene | CDR3 protein | CDR3 DNA
TRBD1 | - | TRBJ2-1 | TRBV19 | CASDSGTGAYNEQFF | TGTGCCAGCGACTCCGGGACAGGGGCCTACAATGAGCAGTTCTTC
TRBD1 | - | TRBJ1-2 | TRBV9 | CASSVVGTGGSGDGYTF | TGTGCCAGCAGCGTAGTGGGGACAGGGGGCAGTGGTGATGGCTACACCTTC
- | few | TRBJ2-1 | TRBV19 | CASSTETPDYATYNEQFF | TGTGCCAGTAGTACCGAGACCCCTGACTACGCAACCTACAATGAGCAGTTCTTC
- | - | TRBJ1-6 | TRBV11-1 | CASSAVVGSYNSPLHF | TGTGCCAGCAGCGCGGTAGTCGGGAGTTATAATTCACCCCTCCACTTT
TRBD1 | once | TRBJ1-2 | TRBV2 | CASREDRLGYAF | TGTGCCAGCAGGGAGGACAGGTTGGGCTACGCCTTC
TRBD2 | - | TRBJ2-7 | TRBV3-1/TRBV3-2 | CASSPGLAGGVYEQYF | TGTGCCAGCAGCCCTGGACTAGCGGGAGGAGTTTACGAGCAGTACTTC
TRBD2 | few | TRBJ2-2 | TRBV28 | CASSLWSPLAGDVGGTGELFF | TGTGCCAGCAGTTTATGGAGCCCCCTAGCGGGAGACGTGGGTGGGACCGGGGAGCTGTTTTTT
- | once | TRBJ2-5 | TRBV28 | CASSLPGPFQETQYF | TGTGCCAGCAGTTTGCCAGGGCCATTCCAAGAGACCCAGTACTTC
TRBD1 | - | TRBJ1-2 | TRBV6-5 | CASTPGGYGYTF | TGTGCCAGCACCCCAGGGGGCTATGGCTACACCTTC
TRBD1 | - | TRBJ1-5 | TRBV5-6 | CASSVDRSSQPQHF | TGTGCCAGCAGCGTGGACAGGAGTAGTCAGCCCCAGCATTTT
- | - | TRBJ1-1 | TRBV6-5 | CASSFGTSKFF | TGTGCCAGCAGTTTTGGGACAAGCAAGTTCTTT
TRBD1 | - | TRBJ1-4 | TRBV24-1 | CATSDAGTDNEKLFF | TGTGCCACCAGTGATGCCGGGACAGATAATGAAAAACTGTTTTTT
TRBD1 | - | TRBJ2-4 | TRBV29-1 | CSGVGQIKNIQYF | TGCAGCGGTGTGGGACAGATTAAAAACATTCAGTACTTC
- | few | TRBJ2-7 | TRBV10-3 | CAISETGLAYEQYF | TGTGCCATCAGTGAGACAGGTTTGGCGTACGAGCAGTACTTC
TRBD2 | - | TRBJ2-3 | TRBV2 | CASTMLPSGSADTQYF | TGTGCCAGCACTATGCTTCCTAGCGGGAGTGCAGATACGCAGTATTTT
TRBD2 | - | TRBJ2-5 | TRBV12-3/TRBV12-4 | CASSRLAEETQYF | TGTGCCAGCAGTAGACTAGCGGAAGAGACCCAGTACTTC
TRBD2 | once | TRBJ2-3 | TRBV7-3 | CASSPASGSKDTQYF | TGTGCCAGCAGCCCGGCTAGCGGGAGTAAGGATACGCAGTATTTT
TRBD2 | - | TRBJ2-2 | TRBV9 | CASSDTGTSGRLVGTGELFF | TGTGCCAGCAGCGATACGGGGACTAGCGGGAGATTGGTGGGGACCGGGGAGCTGTTTTTT
- | - | TRBJ1-1 | TRBV7-2 | CASSFYGGLNTEAFF | TGTGCCAGCAGCTTCTACGGCGGGTTGAACACTGAAGCTTTCTTT
- | - | TRBJ1-4 | TRBV7-3 | CASSLTGTSNEKLFF | TGTGCCAGCAGCCTAACCGGGACATCTAATGAAAAACTGTTTTTT
- | few | TRBJ2-7 | TRBV7-9 | CASSLVLGGDEQYF | TGTGCCAGCAGCTTAGTCCTAGGCGGGGACGAGCAGTACTTC
- | few | TRBJ2-3 | TRBV5-1 | CASSESRRDSTDTQYF | TGCGCCAGCAGCGAATCCCGGCGGGACAGCACAGATACGCAGTATTTT
TRBD2 | - | TRBJ2-3 | TRBV27 | CASSSMGGPDTQYF | TGTGCCAGCAGTTCTATGGGAGGGCCAGATACGCAGTATTTT
TRBD1 | - | TRBJ2-1 | TRBV2 | CASSEGTGGVNEQFF | TGTGCCAGCAGTGAAGGGACAGGGGGTGTCAATGAGCAGTTCTTC
- | - | TRBJ2-5 | TRBV13 | CASSLRSGRQETQYF | TGTGCCAGCAGCCTTCGTAGCGGACGCCAAGAGACCCAGTACTTC
TRBD1 | - | TRBJ1-2 | TRBV6-5 | CASSRTGRDSYGYTF | TGTGCCAGCAGTCGGACAGGGAGGGATAGCTATGGCTACACCTTC